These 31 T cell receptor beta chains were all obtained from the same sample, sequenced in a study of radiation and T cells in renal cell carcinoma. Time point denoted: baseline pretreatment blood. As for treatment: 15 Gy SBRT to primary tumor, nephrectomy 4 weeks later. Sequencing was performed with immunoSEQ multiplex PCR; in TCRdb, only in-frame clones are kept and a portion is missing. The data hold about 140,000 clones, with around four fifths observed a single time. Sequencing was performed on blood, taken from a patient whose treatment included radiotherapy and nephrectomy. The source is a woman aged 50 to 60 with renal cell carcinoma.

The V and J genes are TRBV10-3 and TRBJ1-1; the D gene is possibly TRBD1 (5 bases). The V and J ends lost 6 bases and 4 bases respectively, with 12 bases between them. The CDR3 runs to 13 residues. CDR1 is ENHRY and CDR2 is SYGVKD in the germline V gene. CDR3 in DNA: TGTGCCATCAGAGGGCTCCAGGGCACTGAAGCTTTCTTT. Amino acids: CAIRGLQGTEAFF.

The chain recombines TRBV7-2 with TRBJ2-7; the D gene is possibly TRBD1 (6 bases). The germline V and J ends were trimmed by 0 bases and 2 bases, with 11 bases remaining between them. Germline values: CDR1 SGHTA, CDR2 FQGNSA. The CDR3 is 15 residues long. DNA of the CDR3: TGTGCCAGCAGCTTAGCCCGGGACACCACCTACGAGCAGTACTTC. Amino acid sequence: CASSLARDTTYEQYF.

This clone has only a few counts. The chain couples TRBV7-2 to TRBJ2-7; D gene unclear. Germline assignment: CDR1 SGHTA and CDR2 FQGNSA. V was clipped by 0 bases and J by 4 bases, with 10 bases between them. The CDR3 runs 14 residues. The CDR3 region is CASSLAHIRYEQYF. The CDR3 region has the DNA TGTGCCAGCAGCTTAGCCCACATCAGGTACGAGCAGTACTTC.

DNA of the CDR3: TGTGCCAGCAGTGTGACCCCGACGGGGACCCAGTACTTC. Amino acids: CASSVTPTGTQYF. The rearrangement joins TRBV2 to TRBJ2-5, with D unresolved. This CDR3 comprises 13 residues. V lost 4 bases and J 7 bases, leaving 13 bases between the germline ends. The germline V gene encodes CDR1 SNHLY and CDR2 FYNNEI.

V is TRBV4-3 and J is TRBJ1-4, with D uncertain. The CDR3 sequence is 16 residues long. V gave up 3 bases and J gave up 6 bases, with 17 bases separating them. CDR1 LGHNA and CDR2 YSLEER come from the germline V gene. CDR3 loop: CASSQASSRGDEKLFF. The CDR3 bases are TGCGCCAGCAGCCAGGCCTCCTCCCGAGGTGATGAAAAACTGTTTTTT.

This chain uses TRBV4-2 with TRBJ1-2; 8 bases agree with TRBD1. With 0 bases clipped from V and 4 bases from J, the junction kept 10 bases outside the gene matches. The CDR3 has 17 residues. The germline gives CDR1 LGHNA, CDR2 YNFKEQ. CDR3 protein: CASSQDIGAGGVYGYTF. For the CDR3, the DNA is TGTGCCAGCAGCCAAGATATAGGGGCAGGGGGCGTCTATGGCTACACCTTC.

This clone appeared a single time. DNA of the CDR3: TGCGCCAGCAGCTTGTCAGGACAGCGGAACACTGAAGCTTTCTTT. This translates into CASSLSGQRNTEAFF. This chain uses TRBV5-1 with TRBJ1-1, with a weak D call TRBD1 (6 bases). Trimming pared 1 base from V and 1 base from J, leaving 11 bases between. Per the germline V gene, CDR1 is SGHRS and CDR2 is YFSETQ. There are 15 residues in the CDR3. Full variable domain (rest looked up from reference TRBV5-1 and TRBJ1-1): KAGVTQTPRYLIKTRGQQVTLSCSPISGHRSVSWYQQTPGQGLQFLFEYFSETQRNKGNFPGRFSGRQFSNSRSEMNVSTLELGDSALYLCASSLSGQRNTEAFFGQGTRLTVV.

In DNA, the CDR3 is TGTGCCAGCAGCCAAGAAGCAGCGGGAACCGGGGAGCTGTTTTTT. Protein sequence: CASSQEAAGTGELFF. This chain connects TRBV4-2 to TRBJ2-2, with 7 bases aligning to TRBD2. CDR3 size: 15 residues. V lost 0 bases to trimming and J lost 5 bases; unmatched junction nucleotides: 3. CDR1 and CDR2 (germline): LGHNA, YNFKEQ.

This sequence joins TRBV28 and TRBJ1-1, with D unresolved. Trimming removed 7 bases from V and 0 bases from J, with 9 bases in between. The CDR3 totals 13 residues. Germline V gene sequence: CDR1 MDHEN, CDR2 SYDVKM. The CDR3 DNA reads TGTGCCAGCATGTGGCAGATGAACACTGAAGCTTTCTTT. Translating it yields CASMWQMNTEAFF.

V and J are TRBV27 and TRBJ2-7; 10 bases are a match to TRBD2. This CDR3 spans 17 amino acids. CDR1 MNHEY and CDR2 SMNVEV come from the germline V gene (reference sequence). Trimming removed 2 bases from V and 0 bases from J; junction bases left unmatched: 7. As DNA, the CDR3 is TGTGCCAGCAGTTTAATCGGTAGCGGGAGGAGCTCCTACGAGCAGTACTTC. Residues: CASSLIGSGRSSYEQYF.

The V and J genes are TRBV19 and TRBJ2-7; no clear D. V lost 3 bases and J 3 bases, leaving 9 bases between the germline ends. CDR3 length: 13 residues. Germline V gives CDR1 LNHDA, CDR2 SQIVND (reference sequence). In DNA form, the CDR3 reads TGTGCCAGTAGTATTGGCCCGGTCTACGAGCAGTACTTC. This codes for CASSIGPVYEQYF.

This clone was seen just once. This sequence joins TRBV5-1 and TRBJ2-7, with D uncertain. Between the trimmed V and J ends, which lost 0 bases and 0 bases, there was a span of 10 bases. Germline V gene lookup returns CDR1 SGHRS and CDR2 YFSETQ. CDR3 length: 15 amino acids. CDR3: CASSLEGLSSYEQYF. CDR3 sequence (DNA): TGCGCCAGCAGCTTGGAGGGCCTAAGCTCCTACGAGCAGTACTTC.

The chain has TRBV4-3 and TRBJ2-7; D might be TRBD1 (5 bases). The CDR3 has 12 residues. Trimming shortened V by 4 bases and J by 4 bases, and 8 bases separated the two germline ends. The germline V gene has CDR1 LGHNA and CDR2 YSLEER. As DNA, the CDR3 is TGCGCCAGCAGCCCCAACAGGTACGAGCAGTACTTC. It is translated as CASSPNRYEQYF.

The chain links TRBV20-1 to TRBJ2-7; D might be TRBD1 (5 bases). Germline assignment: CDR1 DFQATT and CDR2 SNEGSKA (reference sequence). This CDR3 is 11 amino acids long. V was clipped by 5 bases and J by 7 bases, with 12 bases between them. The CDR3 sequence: CSAFPPGEQYF. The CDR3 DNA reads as TGCAGTGCTTTCCCCCCAGGGGAGCAGTACTTC.

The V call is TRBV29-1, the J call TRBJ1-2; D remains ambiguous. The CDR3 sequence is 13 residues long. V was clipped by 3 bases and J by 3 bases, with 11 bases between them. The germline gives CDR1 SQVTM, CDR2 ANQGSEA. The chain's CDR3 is CSVDRDGDYGYTF. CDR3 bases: TGCAGCGTTGATCGTGACGGAGACTATGGCTACACCTTC. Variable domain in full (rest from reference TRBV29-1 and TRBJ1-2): SAVISQKPSRDICQRGTSLTIQCQVDSQVTMMFWYRQQPGQSLTLIATANQGSEATYESGFVIDKFPISRPNLTFSTLTVSNMSPEDSSIYLCSVDRDGDYGYTFGSGTRLTVV.

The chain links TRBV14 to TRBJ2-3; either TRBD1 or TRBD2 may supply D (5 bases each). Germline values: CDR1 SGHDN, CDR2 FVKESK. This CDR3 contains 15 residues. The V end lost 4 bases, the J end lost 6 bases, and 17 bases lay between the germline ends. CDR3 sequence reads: CASSRQLGTGDTQYF. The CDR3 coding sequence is TGTGCCAGCAGCCGCCAACTAGGAACAGGTGATACGCAGTATTTT.

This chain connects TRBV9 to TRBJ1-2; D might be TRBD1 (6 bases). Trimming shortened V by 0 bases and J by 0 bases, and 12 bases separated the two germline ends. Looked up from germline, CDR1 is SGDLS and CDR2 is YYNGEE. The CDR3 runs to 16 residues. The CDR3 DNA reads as TGTGCCAGCAGCGTAGAGAGCAGGACAGCTAACTATGGCTACACCTTC. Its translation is CASSVESRTANYGYTF.

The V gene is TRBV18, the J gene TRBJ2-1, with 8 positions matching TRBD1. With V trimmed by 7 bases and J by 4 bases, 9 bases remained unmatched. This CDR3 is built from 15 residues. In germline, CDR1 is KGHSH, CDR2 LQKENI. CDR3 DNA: TGTGCCAGCTTACCGACAGGGGCCGGGTACAATGAGCAGTTCTTC. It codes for CASLPTGAGYNEQFF.

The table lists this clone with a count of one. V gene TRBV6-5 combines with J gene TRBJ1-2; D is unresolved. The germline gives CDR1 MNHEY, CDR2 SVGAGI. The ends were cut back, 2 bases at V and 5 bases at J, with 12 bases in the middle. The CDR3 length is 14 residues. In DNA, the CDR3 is TGTGCCAGCAGTTACGGGCCGGCCGATTATGGCTACACCTTC. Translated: CASSYGPADYGYTF.

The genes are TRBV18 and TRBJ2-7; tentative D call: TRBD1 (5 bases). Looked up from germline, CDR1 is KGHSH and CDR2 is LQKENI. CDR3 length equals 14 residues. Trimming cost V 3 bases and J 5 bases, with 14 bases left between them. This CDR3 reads CASSPPSRGDEQYF. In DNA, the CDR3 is TGTGCCAGCTCACCCCCGTCAAGGGGCGACGAGCAGTACTTC.

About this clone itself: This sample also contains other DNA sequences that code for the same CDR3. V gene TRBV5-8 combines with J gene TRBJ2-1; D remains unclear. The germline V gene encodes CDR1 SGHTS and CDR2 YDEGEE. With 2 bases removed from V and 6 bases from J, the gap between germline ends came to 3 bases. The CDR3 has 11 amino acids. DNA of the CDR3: TGTGCCAGCAGCTTATCCAATGAGCAGTTCTTC. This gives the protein CASSLSNEQFF. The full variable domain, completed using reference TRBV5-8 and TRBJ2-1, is EAGVTQSPTHLIKTRGQQATLRCSPISGHTSVYWYQQALGLGLQFLLWYDEGEERNRGNFPPRFSGRQFPNYSSELNVNALELEDSALYLCASSLSNEQFFGPGTRLTVL.

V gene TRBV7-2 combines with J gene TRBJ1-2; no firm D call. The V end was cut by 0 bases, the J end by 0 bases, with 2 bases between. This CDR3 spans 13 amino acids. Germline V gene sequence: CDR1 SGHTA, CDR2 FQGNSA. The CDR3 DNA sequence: TGTGCCAGCAGCTTAGCAGCTAACTATGGCTACACCTTC. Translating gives CASSLAANYGYTF.

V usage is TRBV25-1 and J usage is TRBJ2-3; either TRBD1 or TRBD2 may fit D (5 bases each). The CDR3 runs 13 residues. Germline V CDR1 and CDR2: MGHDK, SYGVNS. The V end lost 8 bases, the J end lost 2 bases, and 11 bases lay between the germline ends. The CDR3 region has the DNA TGTGCCAGCCGCCGAGGGGCCACAGATACGCAGTATTTT. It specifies CASRRGATDTQYF. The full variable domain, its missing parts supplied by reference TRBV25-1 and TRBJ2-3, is EADIYQTPRYLVIGTGKKITLECSQTMGHDKMYWYQQDPGMELHLIHYSYGVNSTEKGDLSSESTVSRIRTEHFPLTLESARPSHTSQYLCASRRGATDTQYFGPGTRLTVL.

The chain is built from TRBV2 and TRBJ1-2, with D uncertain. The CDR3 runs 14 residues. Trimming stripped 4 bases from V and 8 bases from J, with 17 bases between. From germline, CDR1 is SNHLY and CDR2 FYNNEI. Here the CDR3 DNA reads TGTGCCAGCAGTGGGGAACAGACTGCCCGAGGCTACACCTTC. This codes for CASSGEQTARGYTF.

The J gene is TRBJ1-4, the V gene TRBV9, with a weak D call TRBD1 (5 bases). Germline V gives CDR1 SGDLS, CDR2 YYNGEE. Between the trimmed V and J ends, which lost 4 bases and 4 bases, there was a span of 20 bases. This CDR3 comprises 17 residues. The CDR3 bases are TGTGCCAGCAGCTCCACACTAGGGGTCAACCATAATGAAAAACTGTTTTTT. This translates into CASSSTLGVNHNEKLFF. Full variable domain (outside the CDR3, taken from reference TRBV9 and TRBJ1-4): DSGVTQTPKHLITATGQRVTLRCSPRSGDLSVYWYQQSLDQGLQFLIQYYNGEERAKGNILERFSAQQFPDLHSELNLSSLELGDSALYFCASSSTLGVNHNEKLFFGSGTQLSVL.

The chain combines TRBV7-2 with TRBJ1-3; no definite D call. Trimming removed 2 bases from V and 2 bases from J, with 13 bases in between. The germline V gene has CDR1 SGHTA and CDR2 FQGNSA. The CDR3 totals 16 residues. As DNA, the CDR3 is TGTGCCAGCAGCTTAAGGACCGGTGGAGCTGGAAACACCATATATTTT. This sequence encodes CASSLRTGGAGNTIYF.

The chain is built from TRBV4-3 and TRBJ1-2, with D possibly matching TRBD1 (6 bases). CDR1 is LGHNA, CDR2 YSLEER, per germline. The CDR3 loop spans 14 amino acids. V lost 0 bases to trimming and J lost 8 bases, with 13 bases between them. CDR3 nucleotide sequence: TGCGCCAGCAGCCAAGATATCAGGGGAGGCGGCTACACCTTC. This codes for CASSQDIRGGGYTF.

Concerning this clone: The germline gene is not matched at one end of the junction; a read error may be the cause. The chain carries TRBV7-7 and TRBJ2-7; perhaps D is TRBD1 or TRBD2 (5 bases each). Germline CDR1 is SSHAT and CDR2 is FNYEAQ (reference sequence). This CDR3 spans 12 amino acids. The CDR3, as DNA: TGTGCTAGCAGCTCCCGTGGGGGAGTGCAGTACTTC. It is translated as CASSSRGGVQYF.

The chain's CDR3 is CASSRGAEQFF. In DNA, the CDR3 is TGTGCCAGCTCAAGGGGGGCCGAGCAGTTCTTC. The chain is built from TRBV6-5 and TRBJ2-1; D tentatively fits TRBD1 or TRBD2 (6 bases each). CDR3 length: 11 residues. Germline-derived CDR1 and CDR2 are MNHEY and SVGAGI. The V and J ends lost 8 bases and 10 bases respectively, with 12 bases between them.

CDR3 DNA sequence: TGTGCCAGCAGGGGGGGGCAGCACTATGGCTACACCTTC. It codes for CASRGGQHYGYTF. The V and J genes are TRBV6-5 and TRBJ1-2; maybe TRBD1 (6 bases). Looked up from germline, CDR1 is MNHEY and CDR2 is SVGAGI. This CDR3 is built from 13 residues. V was shortened by 6 bases and J by 3 bases, with 11 bases between the two germline ends.

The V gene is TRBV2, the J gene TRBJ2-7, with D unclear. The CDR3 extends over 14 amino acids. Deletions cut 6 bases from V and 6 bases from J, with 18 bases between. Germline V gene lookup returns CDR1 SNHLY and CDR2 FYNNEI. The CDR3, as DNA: TGTGCCAGCAGCCCCGTTGAGAAGTACGGCGAGCAGTACTTC. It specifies CASSPVEKYGEQYF.